This T cell receptor beta chain stems from a study of control samples from healthy donors and cancer patients. V was clipped by 1 base and J by 2 bases; unmatched bases: 10. The CDR3 runs to 17 residues. Germline V gives CDR1 MGHRA, CDR2 YSYEKL. Profiled with immunoSEQ multiplex PCR; TCRdb holds only in-frame clones, not every one. The sample holds roughly 100,000 clones, 83% seen once. This TCR was sampled from a woman in her 50s in good health. The sequenced sample consisted of blood. V gene TRBV4-1 combines with J gene TRBJ2-5, with 7 bases that match TRBD2. Here the CDR3 reads CASSQGANSGLQETQYF. Written as DNA, the CDR3 is TGCGCCAGCAGCCAAGGGGCGAATAGCGGGTTACAAGAGACCCAGTACTTC.